A single sample gave rise to the 5 T cell receptor beta chains below, sequenced in a study of blood T cell repertoires in COVID-19. Only in-frame clones appear in the TCRdb table, and some are missing; sequencing was by immunoSEQ multiplex PCR. This sample has over 250,000 clones, with 88% found just once. Specimen: peripheral blood. These TCRs come from a woman aged 25 to 45 with acute or convalescent COVID-19.

V is TRBV30 and J is TRBJ1-1; D gene ambiguous. CDR3 size: 13 residues. The germline V gene has CDR1 GTSNPN and CDR2 SVGIG (reference sequence). V lost 4 bases, J lost 1 base, and 10 bases lay in between. In DNA, the CDR3 is TGTGCCTGGACCGACTTTGGGAACACTGAAGCTTTCTTT. It translates to CAWTDFGNTEAFF. Full variable domain (remainder filled in from reference TRBV30 and TRBJ1-1): SQTIHQWPATLVQPVGSPLSLECTVEGTSNPNLYWYRQAAGRGLQLLFYSVGIGQISSEVPQNLSASRPQDRQFILSSKKLLLSDSGFYLCAWTDFGNTEAFFGQGTRLTVV.

V gene TRBV7-2 combines with J gene TRBJ2-1; 10 positions agree with TRBD2. The CDR3 consists of 16 residues. V trimming: 5 bases; J trimming: 1 base; junction bases outside the gene matches: 5. CDR1 is SGHTA and CDR2 is FQGNSA in the germline V gene. The CDR3 nucleotides read TGTGCCAGCAGCCCAGCGGGAGGGCGGTCCTACAATGAGCAGTTCTTC. This codes for CASSPAGGRSYNEQFF.

This rearrangement joins TRBV5-4 to TRBJ2-5; 10 positions agree with TRBD2. Germline trimming cut 1 base from V and 3 bases from J; bases unmatched to any gene: 9. Germline-derived CDR1 and CDR2 are SGHNT and YYREEE (reference sequence). This CDR3 has 17 amino acids. In DNA form, the CDR3 reads TGTGCCAGCAGCTTGCCTGGGAGGCTAGCGGGGGAAGAGACCCAGTACTTC. It is translated as CASSLPGRLAGEETQYF.

The chain couples TRBV2 to TRBJ1-3; D perhaps matches TRBD1 (5 bases). CDR1 SNHLY and CDR2 FYNNEI come from the germline V gene. Deletions cut 4 bases from V and 2 bases from J, with 12 bases between. This CDR3 region has 15 residues. The chain's CDR3 is CASSVGGFAGNTIYF. The DNA of the CDR3 is TGTGCCAGCAGTGTCGGGGGATTTGCTGGAAACACCATATATTTT.

The chain uses TRBV6-5 and TRBJ1-5, with D possibly matching TRBD1 (6 bases). With 6 bases removed from V and 6 bases from J, the gap between germline ends came to 15 bases. The CDR3 has 14 residues. Looked up from germline, CDR1 is MNHEY and CDR2 is SVGAGI. The CDR3 here is CASRTDRATQPQHF. CDR3 coding DNA: TGTGCCAGCAGGACGGACAGAGCGACTCAGCCCCAGCATTTT.